These 17 T cell receptor beta chains share one sample of origin, sequenced in a study of post-analysis software for immune sequencing data. Findings of the study overall: Included in a set of roughly five TRBV segments more frequent in patients than controls were TRBV5-6, TRBV5-1 and TRBV20-1.

These TCRs' antigens remain unknown. The library was made from cDNA and included unique molecular identifiers. TCRdb reanalysed the PCR reads using MiXCR and keeps one entry per CDR3 protein. The sample lists about 400,000 distinct CDR3 sequences, less than 35% seen once, with about an eighth in the top ten. Specimen: blood. These receptor sequences come from a girl aged 10-17 years with multiple sclerosis.

Regarding this clonotype: A read error may explain this, as a much larger clone is one base away. The CDR3 does not close with the conserved phenylalanine or tryptophan, likely indicating a read error. V gene TRBV5-1 combines with J gene TRBJ1-2; D possibly corresponds to TRBD1 (5 bases). V lost 0 bases, J lost 7 bases, and 10 bases lay in between. This CDR3 region has 13 residues. Germline V gene lookup returns CDR1 SGHRS and CDR2 YFSETQ. In DNA form, the CDR3 reads TGCGCCAGCAGCTTGGCCGCGGGGCCTGGCTACACCGTC. Encoded protein: CASSLAAGPGYTV.

This clonotype was seen only a few times. The rearrangement joins TRBV29-1 to TRBJ2-4, with D perhaps matching TRBD2 (5 bases). Trimming cost V 6 bases and J 6 bases, with 18 bases left between them. The CDR3 runs to 14 residues. Germline V gene lookup returns CDR1 SQVTM and CDR2 ANQGSEA. CDR3 coding DNA: TGCAGCGTAGCGGACCCCCTGGTGGGAAACATTCAGTACTTC. It yields the protein CSVADPLVGNIQYF.

This clonotype occurred a few times. The CDR3 DNA is TGCGCCAGCAGCTTGGCCGGGGACGCCTTGGGTGAGCAGTTCTTC. Protein sequence: CASSLAGDALGEQFF. The chain carries TRBV5-1 and TRBJ2-1; the D gene could be TRBD1 or TRBD2 (5 bases each). Trimming pared 0 bases from V and 9 bases from J, leaving 16 bases between. The CDR3 loop spans 15 amino acids. Germline loops: CDR1 SGHRS, CDR2 YFSETQ.

Only one count was recorded for this clonotype. This chain joins TRBV7-9 and TRBJ1-1, with 9 bases fitting TRBD1. Germline V CDR1 and CDR2: SEHNR, FQNEAQ (reference sequence). The CDR3 has 14 residues. V dropped 7 bases and J dropped 4; count of bases not matched to a gene: 7. The CDR3, as DNA: TGTGCCAGCACCGCGGACAGGGGAGGCACTGAAGCTTTCTTT. As protein: CASTADRGGTEAFF.

This clonotype came up a few times. The chain is built from TRBV27 and TRBJ1-2, with TRBD1 identical over 7 bases. CDR3 length: 14 amino acids. Germline V gene sequence: CDR1 MNHEY, CDR2 SMNVEV (reference sequence). V lost 4 bases and J lost 4; bases outside the gene matches: 6. This CDR3 reads CASSSRGILYGYTF. The CDR3 DNA reads TGTGCCAGCAGTTCCAGGGGGATCCTCTATGGCTACACCTTC.

The sample holds many counts of this clonotype. The chain has TRBV7-3 and TRBJ2-1; the match to TRBD1 covers 8 bases. Trimming cost V 6 bases and J 4 bases; bases outside gene matches: 2. Germline V gene lookup returns CDR1 SGHTA and CDR2 FQGTGA. The CDR3 has 13 residues. CDR3 coding DNA: TGTGCCAGCAGTGGACAGGGATACAATGAGCAGTTCTTC. The encoded protein is CASSGQGYNEQFF. Drawing the rest from reference TRBV7-3 and TRBJ2-1, the complete variable domain is GAGVSQTPSNKVTEKGKYVELRCDPISGHTALYWYRQSLGQGPEFLIYFQGTGAADDSGLPNDRFFAVRPEGSVSTLKIQRTERGDSAVYLCASSGQGYNEQFFGPGTRLTVL.

The chain couples TRBV7-9 to TRBJ1-1, with 7 bases aligning to TRBD1. The CDR3 length is 15 residues. The V gene end was trimmed by 6 bases and the J gene end by 5 bases; junction bases not matched to a gene: 12. In germline, CDR1 is SEHNR, CDR2 FQNEAQ (reference sequence). CDR3 protein: CASSQLTGIGTEAFF. The CDR3 DNA is TGTGCCAGCAGTCAACTGACAGGGATAGGGACTGAAGCTTTCTTT.

V is TRBV3-1 and J is TRBJ2-3; D unresolved. The CDR3 totals 14 residues. The germline gives CDR1 LGHDT, CDR2 YNNKEL (reference sequence). The V gene lost 0 bases and the J gene lost 11 bases, with 15 bases spanning the gap. The CDR3: CASSQERLPLRQYF. CDR3 bases: TGTGCCAGCAGCCAAGAACGGCTCCCTCTGAGGCAGTATTTT.

This clonotype was observed once. V and J are TRBV20-1 and TRBJ2-5; 11 bases line up with TRBD1. The ends lost 4 bases at V and 1 base at J; junction bases unmatched: 5. The CDR3 totals 15 residues. Per germline, CDR1 DFQATT and CDR2 SNEGSKA (reference sequence). In DNA, the CDR3 is TGCAGTGCTAAAGGACAGGGGGCAGGCCAAGAGACCCAGTACTTC. It specifies CSAKGQGAGQETQYF.

The J gene is TRBJ2-2, the V gene TRBV9, with D perhaps TRBD2 (6 bases). V was pared by 0 bases and J by 6 bases, with 12 bases between. The CDR3 sequence is 15 residues long. Germline lookup yields CDR1 SGDLS and CDR2 YYNGEE. The CDR3 coding sequence is TGTGCCAGCAGCGTAGAGGGGTGGGGGGCCGGGGAGCTGTTTTTT. The encoded protein is CASSVEGWGAGELFF.

This clonotype was seen a handful of times. The chain recombines TRBV20-1 with TRBJ1-4; D remains ambiguous. The CDR3 is made up of 13 amino acids. V shed 3 bases and J shed 11 bases, with 16 bases lying between them. CDR1 DFQATT and CDR2 SNEGSKA come from the germline V gene (reference sequence). CDR3 nucleotides: TGCAGTGCTAGTAAGGCGGGAGGCGGGAAACTGTTTTTT. It translates to CSASKAGGGKLFF.

The chain couples TRBV6-5 to TRBJ1-2; no definite D call. Trimming left V 6 bases short and J 0 bases short, with 17 bases between. Germline CDR1 MNHEY, CDR2 SVGAGI. There are 16 residues in the CDR3. CDR3 sequence (DNA): TGTGCCAGCAGATCCCCGGGCCTTAAAGCTAACTATGGCTACACCTTC. Translated: CASRSPGLKANYGYTF.

This clonotype was counted between two and nine times. The gene calls are TRBV7-3 and TRBJ1-2, with TRBD1 as a possible D gene (5 bases). The CDR3 consists of 13 residues. Per the germline V gene, CDR1 is SGHTA and CDR2 is FQGTGA. Trimming removed 5 bases from V and 6 bases from J, with 13 bases in between. The CDR3 DNA follows: TGTGCCAGCAGCACGACCGGGACGGATGGCTACACCTTC. Protein: CASSTTGTDGYTF.

This clonotype showed up just a few times. The chain is built from TRBV6-4 and TRBJ2-3; TRBD2 aligns across 8 bases. CDR3 size: 17 residues. Germline trimming cut 0 bases from V and 5 bases from J; bases unmatched to any gene: 10. CDR1 and CDR2 from the germline V gene are MRHNA and SNTAGT. CDR3 region: CASSDSILGGAVDTQYF. In DNA, the CDR3 is TGTGCCAGCAGTGACTCGATACTCGGGGGGGCGGTAGATACGCAGTATTTT.

J is TRBJ1-6 and V is TRBV20-1; perhaps TRBD1 as D (6 bases). Trimming took 4 bases from V and 11 from J, leaving 12 bases between them. The V gene's germline CDR1 is DFQATT and CDR2 SNEGSKA (reference sequence). The CDR3 length is 12 residues. The DNA for the CDR3 is TGCAGTGCTACCACAGGGCGGCCACCCCTCCACTTT. Its protein product is CSATTGRPPLHF.

V gene TRBV20-1 combines with J gene TRBJ2-7; TRBD2 matches at 10 bases. Trimming cost V 6 bases and J 0 bases; bases outside gene matches: 5. In germline, CDR1 is DFQATT, CDR2 SNEGSKA (reference sequence). The CDR3 has 14 amino acids. CDR3: CSATGTSDSYEQYF. The CDR3 DNA reads as TGCAGTGCCACCGGGACTAGCGACTCCTACGAGCAGTACTTC.

This clonotype was seen more than once but under ten times. The CDR3 loop is CSVRPAGKTYEQYF. CDR3 bases: TGCAGCGTCCGACCGGCGGGGAAGACCTACGAGCAGTACTTC. V and J are TRBV29-1 and TRBJ2-7; possibly TRBD2 for D (6 bases). From germline, CDR1 is SQVTM and CDR2 ANQGSEA. The V gene lost 6 bases and the J gene lost 2 bases, with 17 bases spanning the gap. The CDR3 has 14 amino acids.